A selection of T cell receptor beta chains follows, all from one sample in a study of blood T cell repertoires in COVID-19. The protocol was immunoSEQ multiplex PCR, while the TCRdb copy is restricted to in-frame clones and leaves out a portion. The table records about 200,000 clones, about 90% of them present only once. Sequenced material: PBMCs or T cells enriched from blood (not recorded which). These receptors originate from a man aged 30 to 39 who had recovered from COVID-19. CDR3s leave out the opening cysteine and the closing phenylalanine or tryptophan. Each record gives: J gene, V gene, CDR3 protein.

TRBJ2-7,TRBV5-1,ASSLAELWDRGYEQY
TRBJ2-7,TRBV20-1,SAREFAEQY
TRBJ2-7,TRBV6-5,ASRPPSGYEQY
TRBJ2-1,TRBV19,ATGGTSGRYEQF
TRBJ1-1,TRBV6-1,ASSGTGEAF
TRBJ2-5,TRBV19,ASSKLQGAQTQY
TRBJ2-2,TRBV11-2,ASSIRQGVTHRTGELF
TRBJ2-1,TRBV15,ATLDSLNNEQF
TRBJ2-1,TRBV7-9,ASSHTSGRVYNEQF
TRBJ2-7,TRBV6-5,ASSYFGVHEQY
TRBJ2-3,TRBV27,ASRTGADTQY
TRBJ1-1,TRBV5-4,ASSLRNTEAF
TRBJ2-7,TRBV6-2/TRBV6-3,ASGPNEQY
TRBJ1-1,TRBV4-2,ASSQDPTRPGAF
TRBJ2-1,TRBV10-3,AISESGTYNEQF
TRBJ1-4,TRBV18,ASSPGHPNEKLF
TRBJ2-2,TRBV7-2,ASSLYWARGTGELF
TRBJ1-5,TRBV7-8,ASSLVGGYSNQPQH
TRBJ2-2,TRBV10-3,AISSGNTGELF
TRBJ1-1,TRBV12-3/TRBV12-4,ASSAGGRTF
TRBJ2-3,TRBV7-6,ASSLDSSGGTSTDTQY
TRBJ2-5,TRBV25-1,ASMDRGLVGETQY
TRBJ1-1,TRBV7-2,ASSTGTQNTEAF
TRBJ2-3,TRBV14,ASSPRLFGDTQY
TRBJ1-6,TRBV6-5,ASTLIGSDSPLH
TRBJ2-1,TRBV6-6,ASSQLDEQF
TRBJ2-7,TRBV12-2,ASRLGAERYEQY
TRBJ1-1,TRBV28,ASSLFDRAGTEAF
TRBJ2-5,TRBV30,AWRKETSGRAWETQY
TRBJ1-2,TRBV15,ATSRVRNYGYT
TRBJ2-7,TRBV9,ASSVATSGGTYEQY
TRBJ1-1,TRBV19,ASSKTATNTEAF
TRBJ1-6,TRBV14,ASSQERQGYDNSPLH
TRBJ2-1,TRBV19,ASSFFWDSGLNEQF
TRBJ1-6,TRBV28,ASINRHRGYNSPLH
TRBJ1-1,TRBV7-2,ASSLRTGGGTEAF
TRBJ1-3,TRBV7-2,ASSPQISGNTIY
TRBJ1-2,TRBV18,ASSPSGDFYGYT
TRBJ2-5,TRBV2,ASSGRGLRETQY
TRBJ2-7,TRBV29-1,SVVGQGIYEQY
TRBJ1-4,TRBV13,ASSLGRGNEKLF
TRBJ2-1,TRBV30,AWSLSLNEQF
TRBJ1-2,TRBV9,ASSVGGQGVFGYT
TRBJ1-2,TRBV14,ASSQDPQFSYGYT
TRBJ1-2,TRBV6-2/TRBV6-3,ASSWVQGGYGYT
TRBJ1-5,TRBV19,ASSLAGNQPQH
TRBJ1-2,TRBV6-1,ASSEGGPSYGYT
TRBJ2-4,TRBV28,ASRPPGWGQIAKNIQY
TRBJ2-1,TRBV5-1,ASSPGQVTYNEQF
TRBJ2-1,TRBV11-1,ASSLFTSGPYNEQF